Below are 31 T cell receptor beta chains sequenced from a single sample in a study of T cell repertoires in cytomegalovirus infection (dated by TCRdb to about 2019). The sequencer listed for this sample is Illumina HiSeq 1500. TCRdb's own reprocessing of the public reads used fastp at Q25 and MiXCR and kept productive beta chains. For every CDR3 protein sequence, its rows merge into one entry that carries the most common genes and DNA. This sample is represented by some 700,000 distinct CDR3 sequences; 35% to 45% of them were singletons. About 2.8% of the sample belongs to the ten largest clones. Sequenced sample: PBMCs. These receptors were obtained from a human donor in good health (CMV status not recorded). Some clones in this sample may be carry-over from other donors' samples.

This clonotype has ten or more counts. V usage is TRBV7-2 and J usage is TRBJ1-1; possibly TRBD1 for D (5 bases). Trimming took off 6 bases at V and 3 bases at J, with 11 bases between the two ends. This CDR3 comprises 13 residues. Germline CDR1 is SGHTA and CDR2 is FQGNSA. CDR3 sequence reads: CASRPRVHTEAFF. The CDR3 region has the DNA TGTGCCAGCAGACCCAGGGTTCACACTGAAGCTTTCTTT.

This clonotype was seen only a few times. This chain uses TRBV25-1 with TRBJ1-2; D uncertain. Trimming removed 4 bases from V and 4 bases from J, with 10 bases in between. Germline loops: CDR1 MGHDK, CDR2 SYGVNS. This CDR3 contains 13 residues. CDR3 in DNA: TGTGCCAGCAGTGGAGGTGGTCCCTATGGCTACACCTTC. This translates into CASSGGGPYGYTF.

The sample holds a few counts of this clonotype. The J gene is TRBJ1-2, the V gene TRBV12-3 or TRBV12-4, with 10 positions matching TRBD1. Trimming at V came to 6 bases and at J to 5 bases, leaving 6 bases not matched to a gene. CDR3 length equals 14 residues. DNA of the CDR3: TGTGCCAGCAGAACGACAGGGGGCGGATATGGCTACACCTTC. Encoded protein: CASRTTGGGYGYTF.

This clonotype was seen repeatedly, ten times or more. The chain combines TRBV27 with TRBJ1-5, with 7 bases matching TRBD1. Germline CDR1 is MNHEY and CDR2 is SMNVEV (reference sequence). This CDR3 is built from 16 residues. V trimming: 3 bases; J trimming: 3 bases; junction bases outside the gene matches: 8. CDR3 protein: CASSFTRTGLNQPQHF. The DNA of the CDR3 is TGTGCCAGCAGTTTTACTCGGACAGGCCTCAATCAGCCCCAGCATTTT.

The rearrangement joins TRBV28 to TRBJ2-7; no definite D call. CDR3 length: 14 amino acids. The germline V gene encodes CDR1 MDHEN and CDR2 SYDVKM. V was shortened by 2 bases and J by 2 bases, with 10 bases between the two germline ends. The CDR3 sequence: CASSLSRPAYEQYF. CDR3 DNA: TGTGCCAGCAGTTTAAGCAGGCCGGCCTACGAGCAGTACTTC.

This chain uses TRBV27 with TRBJ2-7; 7 bases are a match to TRBD1. The germline V gene encodes CDR1 MNHEY and CDR2 SMNVEV (reference sequence). The CDR3 consists of 16 residues. The V segment lost 5 bases and the J segment 3 bases; nucleotides outside the gene matches: 13. The DNA of the CDR3 is TGTGCCAGCAGTGCCAGCTACGGGACAGATAGCTACGAGCAGTACTTC. Translating it yields CASSASYGTDSYEQYF.

Turning to this clonotype: Germline is not matched at one junction end, which may reflect a read error. J is TRBJ2-1 and V is TRBV5-1; D is uncertain. The CDR3 consists of 16 residues. The germline CDR1 and CDR2 sequences are SGHRS and YFSETQ. CDR3 DNA: TGCGCCAGCAGCCCCTCGGGCGGAAGTAGATACAATGAGAAGTTCTTC. Encoded protein: CASSPSGGSRYNEKFF. Combining the CDR3 with reference TRBV5-1 and TRBJ2-1 gives the whole variable domain KAGVTQTPRYLIKTRGQQVTLSCSPISGHRSVSWYQQTPGQGLQFLFEYFSETQRNKGNFPGRFSGRQFSNSRSEMNVSTLELGDSALYLCASSPSGGSRYNEKFFGPGTRLTVL.

V and J are TRBV12-3 or TRBV12-4 and TRBJ2-3; D is unclear. The V end was cut by 4 bases, the J end by 2 bases, with 10 bases between. CDR3 size: 14 residues. CDR3 sequence (DNA): TGTGCCAGCAGTTCCTCCCGTTCCACAGATACGCAGTATTTT. As protein: CASSSSRSTDTQYF.

This sequence joins TRBV7-8 and TRBJ2-1; TRBD1 aligns across 7 bases. In germline, CDR1 is SGHVS, CDR2 FQNEAQ. The CDR3 spans 13 residues. The V segment lost 5 bases and the J segment 8 bases; nucleotides outside the gene matches: 6. Written as DNA, the CDR3 is TGTGCCAGCAGCGACGACAGGGAAGATGAGCAGTTCTTC. Translation: CASSDDREDEQFF.

The chain uses TRBV12-3 or TRBV12-4 and TRBJ2-2; possible D gene TRBD2, 5 bases. The CDR3 contains 18 residues. Between the trimmed V and J ends, which lost 7 bases and 0 bases, there was a span of 21 bases. CDR3 region: CASTESGALFANTGELFF. The CDR3 coding sequence is TGTGCCAGCACCGAAAGCGGAGCTCTTTTCGCGAACACCGGGGAGCTGTTTTTT.

This clonotype occurred many times. The V and J genes are TRBV7-8 and TRBJ2-6; D gene ambiguous. V gave up 1 base and J gave up 1 base, with 14 bases separating them. Germline V gene data show CDR1 as SGHVS and CDR2 as FQNEAQ. CDR3 length equals 18 residues. CDR3 DNA sequence: TGTGCCAGCAGCTTAGATCGGGCCGTTATGTCTGGGGCCAACGTCCTGACTTTC. It encodes CASSLDRAVMSGANVLTF. Complete variable domain (other parts from reference TRBV7-8 and TRBJ2-6): GAGVSQSPRYKVAKRGQDVALRCDPISGHVSLFWYQQALGQGPEFLTYFQNEAQLDKSGLPSDRFFAERPEGSVSTLKIQRTQQEDSAVYLCASSLDRAVMSGANVLTFGAGSRLTVL.

This clonotype was found many times. The V call is TRBV7-8, the J call TRBJ2-7; tentative D call: TRBD2 (7 bases). The CDR3 consists of 15 residues. Trimming removed 4 bases from V and 4 bases from J, with 17 bases in between. Germline V gene sequence: CDR1 SGHVS, CDR2 FQNEAQ. CDR3 residues: CASSSQGGGGYEQYF. CDR3 in DNA: TGTGCCAGCAGCTCCCAGGGAGGGGGGGGATACGAGCAGTACTTC.

The chain recombines TRBV28 with TRBJ2-7, with 9 nucleotides matching TRBD1. CDR3 size: 17 residues. The trim removed 1 base at V and 3 bases at J, leaving 10 bases unmatched. Germline V lookup: CDR1 MDHEN, CDR2 SYDVKM. The CDR3 loop is CASSLSYWDRVGYEQYF. In nucleotides, the CDR3 is TGTGCCAGCAGTTTATCTTACTGGGACAGGGTAGGCTACGAGCAGTACTTC.

This clonotype turned up a few times. The genes are TRBV28 and TRBJ1-1; D unresolved. With 1 base removed from V and 4 bases from J, the gap between germline ends came to 13 bases. CDR1 and CDR2 from the germline V gene are MDHEN and SYDVKM. The length of the CDR3 is 15 residues. The CDR3 loop reads CASSLYVVGVTEAFF. In DNA, the CDR3 is TGTGCCAGCAGTTTATATGTCGTCGGGGTCACTGAAGCTTTCTTT.

This clonotype was seen repeatedly, ten times or more. V usage is TRBV7-2 and J usage is TRBJ2-1; possibly TRBD2 for D (6 bases). The germline V gene encodes CDR1 SGHTA and CDR2 FQGNSA. The CDR3 length is 16 residues. The V end lost 4 bases, the J end lost 0 bases, and 13 bases lay between the germline ends. The CDR3 DNA is TGTGCCAGCAGCTCCCCGCTCGGGGGCTCCTACAATGAGCAGTTCTTC. This sequence encodes CASSSPLGGSYNEQFF.

The sample holds many counts of this clonotype. The chain links TRBV6-1 to TRBJ2-5, with D unclear. The CDR3 spans 18 residues. Germline-derived CDR1 and CDR2 are MNHNS and SASEGT. Trimming removed 3 bases from V and 2 bases from J, with 22 bases in between. The CDR3, as DNA: TGTGCCAGCAGTGAGAGAACAATTGGCTCCCAGGCGCAAGAGACCCAGTACTTC. It yields the protein CASSERTIGSQAQETQYF.

This chain connects TRBV5-1 to TRBJ2-6; 7 bases fit TRBD2. The junction had 1 base not matched to a gene; V was cut back by 3 bases and J by 7 bases. Germline V gene data show CDR1 as SGHRS and CDR2 as YFSETQ. The CDR3 runs to 13 residues. CDR3 region: CASSWEGANVLTF. The CDR3, as DNA: TGCGCCAGCAGCTGGGAGGGCGCCAACGTCCTGACTTTC.

This clonotype was seen a handful of times. The chain carries TRBV19 and TRBJ1-2; D is unresolved. Looked up from germline, CDR1 is LNHDA and CDR2 is SQIVND (reference sequence). Trimming left V 7 bases short and J 6 bases short, with 21 bases between. The CDR3 is 15 residues long. This CDR3 is CASKMEGARVHGYTF. The CDR3 bases are TGTGCCAGTAAAATGGAGGGCGCCCGCGTGCATGGCTACACCTTC.

The sample holds a few counts of this clonotype. The gene calls are TRBV11-2 and TRBJ1-2, with 7 bases lining up with TRBD1. V dropped 3 bases and J dropped 4; count of bases not matched to a gene: 8. Germline assignment: CDR1 SGHAT and CDR2 FQNNGV. This CDR3 has 15 amino acids. CDR3 in amino acids: CASSLQAGTVYGYTF. For the CDR3, the DNA is TGTGCCAGCAGCTTGCAAGCCGGGACAGTCTATGGCTACACCTTC.

This clonotype appeared a few times. The chain couples TRBV24-1 to TRBJ2-1; TRBD1 matches at 8 bases. Germline V gene lookup returns CDR1 KGHDR and CDR2 SFDVKD. There are 16 residues in the CDR3. Trimming removed 3 bases from V and 10 bases from J; junction bases left unmatched: 13. CDR3 loop: CATSDPTGGIIQEQFF. CDR3 coding DNA: TGTGCCACCAGTGATCCCACAGGGGGGATAATCCAGGAGCAGTTCTTC.

The chain is built from TRBV12-3 or TRBV12-4 and TRBJ1-1; no clear D. The CDR3 spans 14 residues. Trimming shortened V by 6 bases and J by 4 bases, and 15 bases separated the two germline ends. DNA of the CDR3: TGTGCCAGCAGAGGGCCGGCGGGAAGCACTGAAGCTTTCTTT. This codes for CASRGPAGSTEAFF.

This clonotype has just a few counts. The CDR3 protein is CASSQSKSRDRRTSGRPVELFF. The CDR3 DNA sequence: TGCGCCAGCAGTCAATCGAAATCTCGGGACAGGCGGACTAGCGGGCGCCCGGTGGAGCTGTTTTTT. The V and J genes are TRBV23-1 and TRBJ2-2; 11 positions agree with TRBD2. TRBV23-1 is identified as an open reading frame with a role that is uncertain. Trimming at V came to 0 bases and at J to 10 bases, leaving 25 bases not matched to a gene. CDR3 length equals 22 residues.

The rearrangement joins TRBV4-1 to TRBJ1-2; D is ambiguous. Germline V lookup: CDR1 MGHRA, CDR2 YSYEKL. The CDR3 covers 14 residues. The V and J ends lost 0 bases and 8 bases respectively, with 13 bases between them. The CDR3 nucleotides are TGCGCCAGCAGCCAAGAGAGGAGGGAGTCGGGCTACACCTTC. Its translation: CASSQERRESGYTF.

This clonotype was found many times. CDR3 bases: TGTGCCAGCAGCTTAGCCGTTAGGAACACTGAAGCTTTCTTT. It codes for CASSLAVRNTEAFF. The chain employs TRBV7-8 and TRBJ1-1; unclear D gene. Trimming removed 0 bases at V and 1 base at J, with 6 bases between. The germline gives CDR1 SGHVS, CDR2 FQNEAQ. The CDR3 is made up of 14 amino acids.

The V and J genes are TRBV29-1 and TRBJ1-2; 10 bases line up with TRBD1. J lost 5 bases, V lost 6 bases, and 9 bases had no gene match. Germline CDR1 and CDR2: SQVTM and ANQGSEA. The CDR3 runs 14 residues. The CDR3 DNA follows: TGCAGCGTGATGTCCGGGACAGGGGTATATGGCTACACCTTC. This sequence encodes CSVMSGTGVYGYTF. Full variable domain (missing parts from reference TRBV29-1 and TRBJ1-2): SAVISQKPSRDICQRGTSLTIQCQVDSQVTMMFWYRQQPGQSLTLIATANQGSEATYESGFVIDKFPISRPNLTFSTLTVSNMSPEDSSIYLCSVMSGTGVYGYTFGSGTRLTVV.

This chain links TRBV4-1 with TRBJ1-6; the D gene is possibly TRBD1 (5 bases). The CDR3 covers 16 residues. V lost 4 bases and J lost 3, with 13 bases in between. Germline-derived CDR1 and CDR2 are MGHRA and YSYEKL. CDR3 loop: CASSLGRGDYNSPLHF. CDR3 DNA sequence: TGCGCCAGCAGCCTGGGACGCGGGGACTATAATTCACCCCTCCACTTT.

The V and J genes are TRBV7-2 and TRBJ1-1; a possible D gene is TRBD1 (6 bases). The CDR3 spans 15 residues. Per the germline V gene, CDR1 is SGHTA and CDR2 is FQGNSA. The germline V and J ends were trimmed by 5 bases and 3 bases, with 16 bases remaining between them. CDR3 nucleotide sequence: TGTGCCAGCAGCACCTACAGGGTATGGGACACTGAAGCTTTCTTT. Its translation: CASSTYRVWDTEAFF. Combining the CDR3 with reference TRBV7-2 and TRBJ1-1 gives the whole variable domain GAGVSQSPSNKVTEKGKDVELRCDPISGHTALYWYRQSLGQGLEFLIYFQGNSAPDKSGLPSDRFSAERTGGSVSTLTIQRTQQEDSAVYLCASSTYRVWDTEAFFGQGTRLTVV.

CDR3 loop: CASSTGTSGSQETQYF. The CDR3 bases are TGTGCCAGCAGCACCGGGACTAGCGGTTCTCAAGAGACCCAGTACTTC. The V call is TRBV7-6, the J call TRBJ2-5, with 11 bases aligning to TRBD2. The length of the CDR3 is 16 residues. The V and J ends lost 5 bases and 2 bases, in that order; junction bases with no gene match: 7. Germline lookup yields CDR1 SGHVS and CDR2 FNYEAQ.

This clonotype was observed a handful of times. CDR3 sequence: CASRPVGGFTEAFF. The CDR3 DNA sequence: TGTGCCAGCAGACCCGTGGGAGGGTTTACTGAAGCTTTCTTT. V usage is TRBV7-6 and J usage is TRBJ1-1; D is uncertain. The V end was cut by 6 bases, the J end by 5 bases, with 16 bases between. Germline-derived CDR1 and CDR2 are SGHVS and FNYEAQ. The CDR3 extends over 14 amino acids.

This clonotype was counted ten times or more. This chain links TRBV6-2 or TRBV6-3 with TRBJ1-5, with TRBD1 identical over 10 bases. CDR3 length equals 16 residues. Per the germline V gene, CDR1 is MNHEY and CDR2 is SVGEGT. V lost 2 bases to trimming and J lost 6 bases; unmatched junction nucleotides: 7. The CDR3 nucleotides read TGTGCCAGCAGTTACGCGACAGGGGGCTTTGGTCAGCCCCAGCATTTT. It is translated as CASSYATGGFGQPQHF.

The J gene is TRBJ1-1, the V gene TRBV19; D is undetermined. Trimming removed 7 bases at V and 8 bases at J, with 17 bases between. Per germline, CDR1 LNHDA and CDR2 SQIVND (reference sequence). The CDR3 contains 13 residues. The CDR3 nucleotides read TGTGCCAGTACCATAGGGTCAGGCCTGGAAGCTTTCTTT. This sequence encodes CASTIGSGLEAFF.